This T cell receptor beta chain originates from a study of blood T cell repertoires in COVID-19. Across the whole study: Samples taken during acute and convalescent COVID-19 were collected in the United States, Italy and Spain. PBMCs, B-cell-depleted T cells, or T cells were the source of the cDNA or gDNA that made up the material.

Germline CDR1 and CDR2: MNHEY and SVGAGI. Between the trimmed V and J ends, which lost 6 bases and 4 bases, there was a span of 15 bases. The CDR3 totals 14 residues. Authors' data handling: Amplification with reference gene primers provided the estimates of nucleated cell counts. Method: immunoSEQ multiplex PCR; TCRdb's copy keeps in-frame clones and lacks some. Clonal size and the V and J genes are those of that table, whereas D and trimming came from the DNA. The sample has roughly 50,000 clones; 65% to 80% are singletons. The specimen sequenced was peripheral blood. The V gene is TRBV6-5, the J gene TRBJ1-2; D call uncertain. The sequence derives from a human donor with active or convalescent COVID-19. The donor label of this sample is uncertain. This CDR3 is CASSPVLTSYGYTF. The CDR3 DNA reads TGTGCCAGCAGCCCCGTCCTGACAAGCTATGGCTACACCTTC.